This is a list of T cell receptor beta chains from one sample in a study of blood T cell repertoires in COVID-19. Measured with immunoSEQ multiplex PCR; TCRdb has only the in-frame clones, and not every one. Among around 100,000 clones, roughly 86% were seen once, and the ten largest hold 7.4%. The sequenced material came from peripheral blood. Receptors originate from a human donor with acute or convalescent COVID-19. The donor label of this sample is uncertain. The CDR3 runs from the conserved cysteine through the conserved F or W. The D gene is left open where the match is weak. Clone size is shown for a subset of rows, as once, few, many or a class of expanded clone.

d_gene	j_gene	v_gene	abundance	CDR3aa	CDR3nt
NA	TRBJ1-5	TRBV4-1	few	CASSQDQQPQHF	TGCGCCAGCAGCCAAGACCAACAGCCCCAGCATTTT
TRBD1	TRBJ1-1	TRBV4-1	NA	CASSQLTGGNTEAFF	TGCGCCAGCAGCCAGCTAACAGGGGGGAACACTGAAGCTTTCTTT
TRBD1	TRBJ1-2	TRBV10-3	NA	CAITGTGEDGYTF	TGTGCCATCACCGGGACAGGGGAGGATGGCTACACCTTC
NA	TRBJ2-1	TRBV7-2	NA	CASSWGPFNEQFF	TGTGCCAGCAGCTGGGGGCCTTTCAATGAGCAGTTCTTC
NA	TRBJ2-3	TRBV19	few	CASSLGDNTDTQYF	TGTGCCAGTAGCCTAGGGGACAACACAGATACGCAGTATTTT
NA	TRBJ1-5	TRBV7-4	NA	CASSLAPGQQNQPQHF	TGTGCCAGCAGCTTAGCCCCCGGACAGCAGAATCAGCCCCAGCATTTT
NA	TRBJ1-1	TRBV7-2	NA	CASGGRGLEAFF	TGTGCCAGTGGGGGCAGGGGTCTGGAAGCTTTCTTT
NA	TRBJ1-1	TRBV5-8	NA	CASSTNDWNTEAFF	TGTGCCAGCAGTACTAATGACTGGAACACTGAAGCTTTCTTT
NA	TRBJ2-1	TRBV5-4	NA	CASSARDEQFF	TGTGCCAGCAGCGCCAGGGATGAGCAGTTCTTC
NA	TRBJ1-2	TRBV4-1	NA	CASSQGEGEGGYTF	TGCGCCAGCAGCCAGGGGGAAGGGGAGGGCGGCTACACCTTC
TRBD2	TRBJ2-1	TRBV7-9	NA	CASSLSPRGAYNEQFF	TGTGCCAGCAGCTTATCGCCTCGGGGGGCCTACAATGAGCAGTTCTTC
TRBD1	TRBJ1-5	TRBV6-1	NA	CASSDGQGNQPQHF	TGTGCCAGCAGTGATGGACAGGGCAATCAGCCCCAGCATTTT
NA	TRBJ1-1	TRBV3-1/TRBV3-2	NA	CASSQTGLNTEAFF	TGTGCCAGCAGCCAGACAGGCCTGAACACTGAAGCTTTCTTT
NA	TRBJ2-1	TRBV19	NA	CASSAVTGRRGLEYNEQFF	TGTGCCAGTAGTGCCGTAACCGGACGGAGGGGATTAGAATACAATGAGCAGTTCTTC
TRBD1	TRBJ1-2	TRBV4-2	NA	CASSHGTGDYGYTF	TGTGCCAGCAGCCACGGGACAGGGGACTATGGCTACACCTTC
TRBD2	TRBJ2-1	TRBV10-2	few	CASSEIAGVSQFF	TGCGCCAGCAGTGAAATAGCGGGGGTGTCGCAGTTCTTC
NA	TRBJ1-1	TRBV5-1	NA	CASSLVSGSTEAFF	TGCGCCAGCAGCTTGGTTTCCGGGAGCACTGAAGCTTTCTTT
TRBD2	TRBJ2-5	TRBV5-1	NA	CASSLAGGETQYF	TGCGCCAGCAGCCTAGCGGGGGGGGAGACCCAGTACTTC
TRBD2	TRBJ2-1	TRBV19	NA	CASSIPTSGGAGEQFF	TGTGCCAGTAGTATACCGACTAGCGGGGGGGCGGGTGAGCAGTTCTTC
NA	TRBJ2-3	TRBV7-9	once	CASTPVRGAVDTQYF	TGTGCCAGCACCCCAGTCAGGGGGGCCGTAGATACGCAGTATTTT
NA	TRBJ2-7	TRBV14	NA	CASSLTSYEQYF	TGTGCCAGCAGCCTCACTAGCTACGAGCAGTACTTC
NA	TRBJ1-2	TRBV28	NA	CASTYAGPGSDYTF	TGTGCCAGCACCTATGCCGGCCCTGGAAGCGACTACACCTTC
NA	TRBJ2-7	TRBV5-5	NA	CASSLGGQSSYEQYF	TGTGCCAGCAGCTTAGGTGGACAGAGCTCCTACGAGCAGTACTTC
NA	TRBJ1-5	TRBV28	NA	CASSLDSGGVRNQPQHF	TGTGCCAGCAGTCTAGATTCGGGGGGCGTCCGCAATCAGCCCCAGCATTTT
TRBD2	TRBJ2-3	TRBV5-1	NA	CASSWTASGGDTQYF	TGCGCCAGCAGCTGGACGGCTAGCGGGGGAGATACGCAGTATTTT
TRBD2	TRBJ2-1	TRBV28	once	CASSLGTSAFNEQFF	TGTGCCAGCAGTTTAGGGACTAGCGCGTTCAATGAGCAGTTCTTC
TRBD2	TRBJ2-5	TRBV7-6	NA	CASSLSRTSGGAMETQYF	TGTGCCAGCAGCTTAAGTCGGACTAGCGGGGGGGCCATGGAGACCCAGTACTTC
NA	TRBJ2-1	TRBV7-9	NA	CASSFGQYNEQFF	TGTGCCAGCAGCTTCGGACAGTACAATGAGCAGTTCTTC
NA	TRBJ1-5	TRBV13	NA	CASSLQGGNQPQHF	TGTGCCAGCAGCTTACAGGGCGGCAATCAGCCCCAGCATTTT
NA	TRBJ2-5	TRBV18	NA	CASSEERYQETQYF	TGTGCCAGCTCTGAGGAACGGTACCAAGAGACCCAGTACTTC
TRBD2	TRBJ2-5	TRBV7-8	NA	CASSLLAGNRQETQYF	TGTGCCAGCAGCTTACTAGCGGGAAACCGCCAAGAGACCCAGTACTTC
NA	TRBJ2-3	TRBV5-1	NA	CASSRDRTDTQYF	TGCGCCAGCAGTCGAGATCGCACAGATACGCAGTATTTT
NA	TRBJ1-6	TRBV28	NA	CASSGGRGNNSPLHF	TGTGCCAGCAGCGGGGGGCGGGGGAATAATTCACCCCTCCACTTT
TRBD2	TRBJ2-1	TRBV9	NA	CASSVEGVPGLVNEQFF	TGTGCCAGCAGCGTAGAAGGGGTACCGGGACTAGTCAATGAGCAGTTCTTC
NA	TRBJ2-3	TRBV9	NA	CASSLIDSPSTDTQYF	TGTGCCAGCAGCCTGATTGATAGCCCCAGCACAGATACGCAGTATTTT
NA	TRBJ2-1	TRBV11-3	NA	CASSTPAGTANEQFF	TGTGCCAGCAGCACCCCCGCCGGGACTGCCAATGAGCAGTTCTTC
NA	TRBJ1-2	TRBV19	NA	CASSIVQQYGYTF	TGTGCCAGTAGTATAGTACAGCAATATGGCTACACCTTC
NA	TRBJ2-3	TRBV6-2/TRBV6-3	once	CASSLGQGSTDTQYF	TGTGCCAGCAGTTTGGGGCAGGGGAGCACAGATACGCAGTATTTT
NA	TRBJ2-3	TRBV9	NA	CASSVGARSPDTQYF	TGTGCCAGCAGCGTAGGAGCTAGGAGCCCAGATACGCAGTATTTT
NA	TRBJ2-7	TRBV9	NA	CASSVALGPPHEQYF	TGTGCCAGCAGCGTAGCCTTGGGCCCGCCCCACGAGCAGTACTTC
NA	TRBJ2-7	TRBV5-5	NA	CASTLTLQGIEQYF	TGTGCCAGCACCTTGACCCTTCAGGGGATCGAGCAGTACTTC
NA	TRBJ2-5	TRBV19	NA	CASRQTRQETQYF	TGTGCCAGTCGACAGACCCGACAAGAGACCCAGTACTTC
NA	TRBJ1-6	TRBV2	few	CASSVVGRVTSPLHF	TGTGCCAGCAGTGTCGTCGGCAGGGTGACTTCGCCCCTCCACTTT
TRBD1	TRBJ2-2	TRBV7-9	NA	CASSYPGQGFGELFF	TGTGCCAGCAGCTACCCAGGACAGGGCTTCGGGGAGCTGTTTTTT
TRBD1	TRBJ1-2	TRBV7-9	NA	CASTPAVGQGARGYTF	TGTGCCAGCACCCCCGCGGTGGGACAGGGGGCGCGCGGCTACACCTTC
NA	TRBJ1-3	TRBV9	NA	CASSSAGGPGNTIYF	TGTGCCAGCAGCTCTGCCGGGGGGCCTGGAAACACCATATATTTT
NA	TRBJ2-3	TRBV9	once	CASSVGGSAGTSTDTQYF	TGTGCCAGCAGCGTAGGGGGGAGCGCGGGGACTAGCACAGATACGCAGTATTTT
NA	TRBJ1-5	TRBV29-1	NA	CSAHTGPNQPQHF	TGCAGCGCCCATACAGGGCCCAATCAGCCCCAGCATTTT